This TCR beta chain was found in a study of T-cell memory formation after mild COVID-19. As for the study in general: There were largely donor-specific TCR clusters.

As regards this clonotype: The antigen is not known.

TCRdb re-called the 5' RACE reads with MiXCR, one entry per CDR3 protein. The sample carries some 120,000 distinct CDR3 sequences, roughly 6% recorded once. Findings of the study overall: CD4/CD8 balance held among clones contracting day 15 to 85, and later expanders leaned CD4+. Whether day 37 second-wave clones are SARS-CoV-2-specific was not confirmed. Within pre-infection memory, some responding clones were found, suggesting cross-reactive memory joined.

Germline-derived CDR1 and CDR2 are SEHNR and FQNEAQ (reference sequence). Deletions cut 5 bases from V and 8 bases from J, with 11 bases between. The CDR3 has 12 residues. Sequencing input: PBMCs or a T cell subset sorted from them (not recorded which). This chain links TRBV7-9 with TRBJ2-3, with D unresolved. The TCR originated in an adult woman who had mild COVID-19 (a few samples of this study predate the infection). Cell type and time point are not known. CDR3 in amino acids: CASSPWEFTQYF. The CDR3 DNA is TGTGCCAGCAGCCCATGGGAATTTACGCAGTATTTT.